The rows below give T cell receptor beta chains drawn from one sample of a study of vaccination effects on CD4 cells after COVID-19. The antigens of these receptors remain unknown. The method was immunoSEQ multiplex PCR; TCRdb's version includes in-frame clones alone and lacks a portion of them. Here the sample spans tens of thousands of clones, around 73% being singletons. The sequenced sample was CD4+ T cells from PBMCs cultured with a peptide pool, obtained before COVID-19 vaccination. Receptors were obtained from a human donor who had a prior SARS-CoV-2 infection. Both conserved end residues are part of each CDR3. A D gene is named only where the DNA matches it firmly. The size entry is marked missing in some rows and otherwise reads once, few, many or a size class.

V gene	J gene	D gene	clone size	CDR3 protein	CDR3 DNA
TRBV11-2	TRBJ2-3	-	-	CASSLEGPYTDTQYF	TGTGCCAGCAGCTTAGAGGGCCCCTACACAGATACGCAGTATTTT
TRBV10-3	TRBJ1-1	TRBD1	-	CAIWTGRGTNTEAFF	TGTGCCATCTGGACAGGGCGGGGTACGAACACTGAAGCTTTCTTT
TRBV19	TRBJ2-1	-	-	CASSTRDGPYNEQFF	TGTGCCAGTAGTACCCGGGACGGTCCCTACAATGAGCAGTTCTTC
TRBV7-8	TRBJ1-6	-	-	CASSRLSPAYNSPLHF	TGTGCCAGCAGCCGGTTGTCCCCGGCGTATAATTCACCCCTCCACTTT
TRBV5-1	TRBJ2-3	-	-	CASSLRDTGTDTQYF	TGCGCCAGCAGCTTGAGGGACACGGGCACGGATACGCAGTATTTT
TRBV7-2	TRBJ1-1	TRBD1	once	CASSLERTGGTEAFF	TGTGCCAGCAGCTTAGAAAGGACAGGGGGCACTGAAGCTTTCTTT
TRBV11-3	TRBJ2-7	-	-	CASSLDKRGATHEQYF	TGTGCCAGCAGCTTAGATAAGCGAGGAGCCACGCACGAGCAGTACTTC
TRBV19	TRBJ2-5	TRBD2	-	CASSIALAGGETQYF	TGTGCCAGTAGTATTGCACTAGCGGGAGGAGAGACCCAGTACTTC
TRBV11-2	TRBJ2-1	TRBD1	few	CASIFTTGGMNEQFF	TGTGCCAGCATCTTCACGACAGGGGGCATGAATGAGCAGTTCTTC
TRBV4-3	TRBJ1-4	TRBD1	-	CASSQLDRRGEKLFF	TGCGCCAGCAGCCAATTGGACAGGAGGGGTGAAAAACTGTTTTTT
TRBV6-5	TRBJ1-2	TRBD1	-	CASSYTRTGGFGYTF	TGTGCCAGCAGTTACACTAGGACAGGGGGCTTTGGCTACACCTTC
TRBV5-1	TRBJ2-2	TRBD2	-	CASSSGLAGVSGELFF	TGCGCCAGCAGCTCAGGACTAGCGGGAGTGTCCGGGGAGCTGTTTTTT
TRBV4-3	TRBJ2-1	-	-	CASSPLLENEQFF	TGCGCCAGCAGCCCCCTACTAGAAAATGAGCAGTTCTTC
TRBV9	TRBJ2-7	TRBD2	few	CASSRGLAGGSSYEQYF	TGTGCCAGCTCACGGGGACTAGCGGGAGGGAGCTCCTACGAGCAGTACTTC
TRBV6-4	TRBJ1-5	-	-	CASSGTPSSNQPQHF	TGTGCCAGCAGTGGCACACCATCTAGCAATCAGCCCCAGCATTTT
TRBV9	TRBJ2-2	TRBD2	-	CASSVGAGGRDTGELFF	TGTGCCAGCAGCGTAGGGGCGGGGGGGAGAGACACCGGGGAGCTGTTTTTT
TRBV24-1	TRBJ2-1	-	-	CATSDNGASSYNEQFF	TGTGCCACCAGTGATAACGGGGCTTCAAGCTACAATGAGCAGTTCTTC
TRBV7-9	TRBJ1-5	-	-	CASSLLGGEPQHF	TGTGCCAGCAGCTTGCTCGGCGGAGAGCCCCAGCATTTT
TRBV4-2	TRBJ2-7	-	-	CASSQSASPSEQYF	TGTGCCAGCAGCCAATCTGCTAGCCCCAGTGAGCAGTACTTC
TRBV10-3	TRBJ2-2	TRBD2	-	CAISDRQISERGVGELFF	TGTGCCATCAGTGACCGTCAAATATCCGAACGGGGGGTTGGGGAGCTGTTTTTT
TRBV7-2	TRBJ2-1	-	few	CASSLAKTSYNEQFF	TGTGCCAGCAGCTTAGCAAAGACTAGCTACAATGAGCAGTTCTTC
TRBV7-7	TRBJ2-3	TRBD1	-	CASSLAGGADTQYF	TGTGCTAGCAGCTTAGCAGGGGGCGCAGATACGCAGTATTTT
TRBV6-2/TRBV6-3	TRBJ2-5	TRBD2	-	CASSWGLSSGDQETQYF	TGTGCCAGCAGTTGGGGCCTGAGTAGCGGGGATCAAGAGACCCAGTACTTC
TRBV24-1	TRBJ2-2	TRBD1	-	CATSEMGQGVPGELFF	TGTGCCACCAGTGAAATGGGACAGGGGGTCCCCGGGGAGCTGTTTTTT
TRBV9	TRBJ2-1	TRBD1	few	CASSAGQGPYNEQFF	TGTGCCAGCAGCGCGGGACAGGGACCCTACAATGAGCAGTTCTTC